The rows below give T cell receptor beta chains drawn from one sample of a study of cytomegalovirus exposure and HLA in healthy donors. This table comes from immunoSEQ multiplex PCR, and its TCRdb copy is limited to in-frame clones, with some not included. The sample records 150,000 to 170,000 clones, about 88% being singletons. The material sequenced was PBMCs. These receptors were obtained from a young man in good health and CMV-seropositive. The conserved cysteine and the conserved F or W are not part of the CDR3 here.

V gene	CDR3 protein
TRBV7-9	ASSYSGTEAF
TRBV7-9	ASSLGDRDQETQY
TRBV13	ASSPASAIGYT
TRBV5-1	ASSGDSLTDTQY
TRBV13	ASSLRGAGGPSGANVLT
TRBV5-8	ASSLAGGLYNEQF
TRBV30	AWGTGASGNTIY
TRBV30	AWMDSTGELF
TRBV29-1	SVSRQGLNNEQF
TRBV5-1	ASSSGGELF
TRBV10-3	AISEKVVSGHEQY
TRBV13	ASSSSSYEQY
TRBV5-8	ASSLYRDPYVGDGKTQY
TRBV10-1	ASTVWDNPSYNEQF
TRBV7-2	ASSLGGQGRRSEQY
TRBV4-3	ASSQGGKGLAGDTDTQY
TRBV5-1	ASSLESGRRANTGELF
TRBV6-6	ASTSPGFTEAF
TRBV5-1	ASSLANTGELF
TRBV7-3	ASSPGLAGGMDTQY
TRBV4-3	ASSQDTPRVFMNTEAF
TRBV6-1	ASSDRGRGAF
TRBV2	ASRVTSGTYEQY
TRBV28	ASSLQGASLTGYQETQY